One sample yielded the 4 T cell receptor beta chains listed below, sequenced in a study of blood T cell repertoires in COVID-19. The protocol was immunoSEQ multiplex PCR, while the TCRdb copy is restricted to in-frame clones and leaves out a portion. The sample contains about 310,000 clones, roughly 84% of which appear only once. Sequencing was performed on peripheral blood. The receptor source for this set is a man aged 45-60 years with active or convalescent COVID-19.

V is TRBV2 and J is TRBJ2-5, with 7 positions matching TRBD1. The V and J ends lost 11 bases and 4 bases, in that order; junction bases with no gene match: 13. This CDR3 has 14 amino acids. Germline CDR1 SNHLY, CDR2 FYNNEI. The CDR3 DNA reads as TGTGCCGGAAAACCGACAGGGACCGTAGAGACCCAGTACTTC. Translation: CAGKPTGTVETQYF.

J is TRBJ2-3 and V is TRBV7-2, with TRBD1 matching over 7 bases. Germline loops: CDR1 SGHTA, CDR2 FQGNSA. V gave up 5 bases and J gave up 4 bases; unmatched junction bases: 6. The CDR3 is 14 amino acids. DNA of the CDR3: TGTGCCAGCAGCCCTGGGACAGTCCCAGATACGCAGTATTTT. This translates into CASSPGTVPDTQYF.

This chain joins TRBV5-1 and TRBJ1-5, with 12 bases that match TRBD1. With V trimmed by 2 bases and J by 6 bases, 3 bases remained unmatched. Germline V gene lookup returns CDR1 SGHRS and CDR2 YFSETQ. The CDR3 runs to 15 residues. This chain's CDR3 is CASSFGTGGPQPQHF. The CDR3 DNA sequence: TGCGCCAGCAGCTTCGGGACAGGGGGCCCTCAGCCCCAGCATTTT.

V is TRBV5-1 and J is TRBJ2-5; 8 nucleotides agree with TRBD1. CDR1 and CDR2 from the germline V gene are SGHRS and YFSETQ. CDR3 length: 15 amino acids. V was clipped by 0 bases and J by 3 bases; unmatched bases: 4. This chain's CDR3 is CASSLGGTGEETQYF. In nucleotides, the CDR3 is TGCGCCAGCAGCTTGGGGGGGACAGGAGAAGAGACCCAGTACTTC.